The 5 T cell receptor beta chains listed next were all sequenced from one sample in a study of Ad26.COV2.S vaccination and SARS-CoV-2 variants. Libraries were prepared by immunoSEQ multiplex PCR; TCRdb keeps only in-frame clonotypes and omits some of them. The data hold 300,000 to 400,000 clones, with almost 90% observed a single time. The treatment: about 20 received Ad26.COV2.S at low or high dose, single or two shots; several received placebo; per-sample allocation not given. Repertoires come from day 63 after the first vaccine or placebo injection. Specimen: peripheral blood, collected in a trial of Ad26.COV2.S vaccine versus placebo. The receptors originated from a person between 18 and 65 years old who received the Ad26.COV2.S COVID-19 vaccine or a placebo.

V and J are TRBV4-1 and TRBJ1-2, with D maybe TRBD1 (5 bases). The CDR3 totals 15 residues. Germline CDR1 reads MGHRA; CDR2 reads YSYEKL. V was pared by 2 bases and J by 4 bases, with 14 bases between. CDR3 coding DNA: TGCGCCAGCAGCCAACCTTTACAGGCGGCCTATGGCTACACCTTC. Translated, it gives CASSQPLQAAYGYTF.

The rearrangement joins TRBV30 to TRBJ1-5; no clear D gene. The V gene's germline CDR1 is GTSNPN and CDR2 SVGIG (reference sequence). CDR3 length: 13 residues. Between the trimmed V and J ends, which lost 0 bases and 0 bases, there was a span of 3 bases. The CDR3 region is CAWSVNSNQPQHF. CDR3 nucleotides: TGTGCCTGGAGTGTTAATAGCAATCAGCCCCAGCATTTT.

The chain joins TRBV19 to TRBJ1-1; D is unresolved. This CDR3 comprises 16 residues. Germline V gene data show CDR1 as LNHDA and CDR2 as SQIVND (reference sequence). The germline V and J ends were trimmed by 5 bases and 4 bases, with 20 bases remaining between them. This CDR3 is CASSARLQAISTEAFF. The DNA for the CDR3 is TGTGCCAGTAGTGCCCGACTGCAGGCCATCAGCACTGAAGCTTTCTTT.

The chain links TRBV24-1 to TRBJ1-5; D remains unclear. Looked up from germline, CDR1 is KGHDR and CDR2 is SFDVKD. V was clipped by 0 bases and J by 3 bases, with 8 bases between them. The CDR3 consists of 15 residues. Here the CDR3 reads CATSDLTGFNQPQHF. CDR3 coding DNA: TGTGCCACCAGTGATTTGACGGGCTTCAATCAGCCCCAGCATTTT.

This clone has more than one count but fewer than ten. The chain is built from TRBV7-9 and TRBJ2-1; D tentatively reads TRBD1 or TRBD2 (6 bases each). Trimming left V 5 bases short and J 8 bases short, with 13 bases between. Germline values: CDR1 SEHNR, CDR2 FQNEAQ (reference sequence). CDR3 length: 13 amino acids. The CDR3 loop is CASSPGARDEQFF. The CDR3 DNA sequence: TGTGCCAGCAGCCCGGGGGCCCGGGATGAGCAGTTCTTC.